The rows below give T cell receptor beta chains drawn from one sample of a study of vaccination and CD4 T cells after COVID-19. Their recognized antigens are unknown. MiXCR, run by TCRdb on the PCR reads, gives a single entry per CDR3 protein. The table shows more than 9,500 distinct CDR3 sequences, with about 48% occurring only once. Sequencing was carried out using CD4+ T cells from blood, cultured in vitro. The receptors come from a human donor who had recovered from COVID-19. CDR3s include the opening cysteine and the closing phenylalanine or tryptophan. The D gene is left open where the match is weak. A row's size may be missing; if present it is once, few, many or a size class.

TRBV6-2/TRBV6-3	TRBJ1-2	.	few	CASSDPLFGATNYGYTF	TGTGCCAGCAGTGACCCCCTTTTTGGGGCGACTAACTATGGCTACACCTTC
TRBV14	TRBJ1-3	TRBD1	.	CASRPQGAGNTIYF	TGTGCCAGCAGACCGCAGGGGGCTGGAAACACCATATATTTT
TRBV7-2	TRBJ1-1	.	.	CASSLGSNTEAFF	TGTGCCAGCAGCTTAGGCTCGAACACTGAAGCTTTCTTT
TRBV5-8	TRBJ1-5	TRBD1	once	CASSAGTASNQPQHF	TGTGCCAGCAGCGCGGGGACAGCCAGCAATCAGCCCCAGCATTTT
TRBV6-2/TRBV6-3	TRBJ1-3	TRBD1	.	CASRGQGHSSGNTIYF	TGTGCCAGCAGAGGACAGGGGCATTCATCTGGAAACACCATATATTTT
TRBV20-1	TRBJ1-2	TRBD1	.	CSAKGQGAGGYTF	TGCAGTGCTAAGGGACAGGGGGCCGGTGGCTACACCTTC
TRBV30	TRBJ2-5	.	few	CAWTQTKTQYF	TGTGCCTGGACCCAAACCAAGACCCAGTACTTC
TRBV11-3	TRBJ2-1	TRBD2	.	CASSLGLAGGYNEQFF	TGTGCCAGCAGCTTAGGACTAGCGGGGGGATACAATGAGCAGTTCTTC
TRBV20-1	TRBJ2-4	.	few	CSAVAQRKGLIQYF	TGCAGTGCCGTCGCACAGAGAAAAGGTCTCATTCAGTACTTC
TRBV27	TRBJ2-7	TRBD1	.	CASSLQGGRGEQYF	TGTGCCAGCAGTCTACAGGGGGGTCGGGGCGAGCAGTACTTC
TRBV20-1	TRBJ1-1	.	.	CSAPRGNGGTEAFF	TGCAGTGCCCCGAGGGGGAATGGTGGCACTGAAGCTTTCTTT
TRBV20-1	TRBJ2-7	TRBD2	.	CSAMTSGSYEQYF	TGCAGTGCCATGACTAGCGGGAGCTACGAGCAGTACTTC
TRBV6-5	TRBJ2-7	TRBD2	.	CASSYSELANEQYF	TGTGCCAGCAGTTACTCGGAACTAGCGAACGAGCAGTACTTC
TRBV28	TRBJ1-3	.	.	CASSSPGRREGNTIYF	TGTGCCAGCTCATCGCCCGGACGGAGGGAGGGAAACACCATATATTTT
TRBV19	TRBJ1-1	.	.	CASSNGQTLNTEAFF	TGTGCCAGTAGTAACGGGCAGACACTCAACACTGAAGCTTTCTTT
TRBV2	TRBJ2-1	.	.	CASSNTGQTHQFF	TGTGCCAGCAGTAACACCGGACAGACCCACCAGTTCTTC
TRBV6-5	TRBJ1-6	TRBD1	few	CASSYGDRGYNSPLHF	TGTGCCAGCAGTTATGGGGACAGGGGTTATAATTCACCCCTCCACTTT
TRBV4-1	TRBJ1-1	TRBD1	.	CASSQDNGRDRNTEAFF	TGCGCCAGCAGCCAAGATAATGGACGGGACAGGAACACTGAAGCTTTCTTT
TRBV5-5	TRBJ1-2	TRBD1	few	CASSWTGDLYGYTF	TGTGCCAGCAGCTGGACAGGGGATCTCTATGGCTACACCTTC
TRBV18	TRBJ2-5	.	.	CASSPGLTRETQYF	TGTGCCAGCTCACCGGGTTTGACCAGGGAGACCCAGTACTTC
TRBV9	TRBJ2-3	.	.	CASSPFGESTDTQYF	TGTGCCAGCAGCCCCTTCGGAGAGAGCACAGATACGCAGTATTTT
TRBV30	TRBJ1-5	.	medium-sized	CAWRGISSNQPQHF	TGTGCCTGGAGGGGGATATCAAGCAATCAGCCCCAGCATTTT
TRBV20-1	TRBJ2-1	.	.	CSAANNEQFF	TGCAGTGCGGCGAACAATGAGCAGTTCTTC
TRBV5-1	TRBJ1-1	.	.	CASSKGQNTEAFF	TGCGCCAGCAGCAAGGGTCAGAACACTGAAGCTTTCTTT
TRBV11-3	TRBJ2-3	.	few	CASSPRGENYPDTQYF	TGTGCCAGCAGCCCCAGGGGGGAGAACTACCCAGATACGCAGTATTTT
TRBV6-5	TRBJ1-5	.	few	CASSSPFGLFHQPQHF	TGTGCCAGCAGTTCCCCTTTCGGACTTTTCCATCAGCCCCAGCATTTT
TRBV20-1	TRBJ2-4	.	.	CSARGDLDIQYF	TGCAGTGCCAGAGGAGACCTGGACATTCAGTACTTC
TRBV27	TRBJ2-7	.	.	CASSPSPYEQYF	TGTGCCAGCAGTCCCTCCCCCTACGAGCAGTACTTC
TRBV7-9	TRBJ1-6	.	.	CASSLSGQGTLHF	TGTGCCAGCAGCTTAAGTGGCCAGGGTACCCTCCACTTT
TRBV4-2	TRBJ1-2	.	few	CASSQESASYGYTF	TGTGCCAGCAGCCAAGAATCAGCTTCCTATGGCTACACCTTC
TRBV6-1	TRBJ2-7	.	.	CAITDGTYEQYF	TGTGCCATCACGGACGGAACGTACGAGCAGTACTTC
TRBV27	TRBJ2-6	TRBD1	.	CASNSGQVRSGANVLTF	TGTGCCAGCAATTCAGGACAGGTGCGCTCTGGGGCCAACGTCCTGACTTTC